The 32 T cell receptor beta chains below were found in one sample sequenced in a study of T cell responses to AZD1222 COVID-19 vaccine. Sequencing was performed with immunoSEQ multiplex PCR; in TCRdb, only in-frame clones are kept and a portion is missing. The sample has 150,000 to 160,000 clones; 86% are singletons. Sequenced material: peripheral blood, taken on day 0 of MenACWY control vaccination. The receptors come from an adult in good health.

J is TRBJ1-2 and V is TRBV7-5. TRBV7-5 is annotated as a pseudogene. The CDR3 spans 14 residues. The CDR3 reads CVRSVAGASYGYTF. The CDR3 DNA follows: TGTGTCAGAAGCGTAGCCGGGGCGAGCTATGGCTACACCTTC.

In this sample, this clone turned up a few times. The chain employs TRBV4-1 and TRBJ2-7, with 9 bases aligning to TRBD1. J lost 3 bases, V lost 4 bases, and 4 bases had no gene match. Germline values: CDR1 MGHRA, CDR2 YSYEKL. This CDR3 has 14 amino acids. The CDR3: CASSPLTGGYEQYF. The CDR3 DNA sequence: TGCGCCAGCAGCCCCTTGACAGGGGGCTACGAGCAGTACTTC.

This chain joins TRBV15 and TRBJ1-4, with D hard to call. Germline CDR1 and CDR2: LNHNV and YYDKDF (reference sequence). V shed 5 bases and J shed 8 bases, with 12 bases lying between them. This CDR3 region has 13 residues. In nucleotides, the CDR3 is TGTGCCACCAGCGCATATGTGGACGAAAAACTGTTTTTT. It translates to CATSAYVDEKLFF. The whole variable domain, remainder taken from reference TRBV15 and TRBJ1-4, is DAMVIQNPRYQVTQFGKPVTLSCSQTLNHNVMYWYQQKSSQAPKLLFHYYDKDFNNEADTPDNFQSRRPNTSFCFLDIRSPGLGDTAMYLCATSAYVDEKLFFGSGTQLSVL.

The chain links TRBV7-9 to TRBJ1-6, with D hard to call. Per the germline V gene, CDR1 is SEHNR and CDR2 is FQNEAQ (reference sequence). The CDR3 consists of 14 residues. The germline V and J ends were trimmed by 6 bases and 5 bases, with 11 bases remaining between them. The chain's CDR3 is CASSFDVDNSPLHF. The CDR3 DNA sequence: TGTGCCAGCAGTTTCGATGTGGATAATTCACCCCTCCACTTT.

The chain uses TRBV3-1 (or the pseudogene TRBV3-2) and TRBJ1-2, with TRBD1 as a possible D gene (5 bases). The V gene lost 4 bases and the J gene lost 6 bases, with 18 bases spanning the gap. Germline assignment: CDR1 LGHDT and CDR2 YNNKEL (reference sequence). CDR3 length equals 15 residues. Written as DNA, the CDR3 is TGTGCCAGCAGCCGGACTATGACAGTAGTAGATGGCTACACCTTC. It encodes CASSRTMTVVDGYTF.

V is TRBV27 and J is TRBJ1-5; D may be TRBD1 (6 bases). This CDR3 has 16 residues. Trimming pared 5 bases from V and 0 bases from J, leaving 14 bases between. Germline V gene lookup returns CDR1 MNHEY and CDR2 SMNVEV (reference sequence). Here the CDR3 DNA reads TGTGCCAGCAGTAGCCAGACAGGCAATAGCAATCAGCCCCAGCATTTT. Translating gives CASSSQTGNSNQPQHF.

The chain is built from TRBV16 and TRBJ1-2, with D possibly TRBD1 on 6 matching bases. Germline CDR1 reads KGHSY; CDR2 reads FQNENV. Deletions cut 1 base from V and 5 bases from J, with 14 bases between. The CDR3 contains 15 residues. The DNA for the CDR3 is TGTGCCAGCAGCCAATATCGGACAGAACCATATGGCTACACCTTC. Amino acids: CASSQYRTEPYGYTF.

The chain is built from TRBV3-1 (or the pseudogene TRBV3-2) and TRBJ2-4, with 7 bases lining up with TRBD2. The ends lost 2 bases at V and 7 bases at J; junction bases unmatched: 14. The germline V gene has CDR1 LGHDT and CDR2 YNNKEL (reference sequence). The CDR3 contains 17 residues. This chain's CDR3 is CASSQPPAGLRRNIQYF. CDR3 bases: TGTGCCAGCAGCCAACCCCCAGCGGGGCTCCGAAGGAACATTCAGTACTTC.

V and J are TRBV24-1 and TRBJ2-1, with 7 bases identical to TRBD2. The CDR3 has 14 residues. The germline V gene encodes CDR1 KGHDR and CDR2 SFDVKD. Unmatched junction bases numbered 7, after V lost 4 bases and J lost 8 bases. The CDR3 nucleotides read TGTGCCACCAGTGACCCCACTAGCGCCCATGAGCAGTTCTTC. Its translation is CATSDPTSAHEQFF.

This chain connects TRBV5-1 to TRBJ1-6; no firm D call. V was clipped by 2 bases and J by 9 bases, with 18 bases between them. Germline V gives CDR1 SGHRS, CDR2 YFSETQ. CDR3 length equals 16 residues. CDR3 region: CASSLGSPGPGSPLHF. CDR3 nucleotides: TGCGCCAGCAGCTTAGGTTCCCCGGGTCCCGGTTCACCCCTCCACTTT.

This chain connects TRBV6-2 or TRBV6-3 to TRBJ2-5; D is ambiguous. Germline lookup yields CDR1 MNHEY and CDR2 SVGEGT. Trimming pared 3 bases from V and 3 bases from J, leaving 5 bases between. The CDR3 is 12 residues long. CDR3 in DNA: TGTGCCAGCAGTTATTGGGAAGAGACCCAGTACTTC. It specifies CASSYWEETQYF.

The CDR3 DNA is TGCGCCAGCAGCTTGGCCGGGATCTACAACACCGGGGAGCTGTTTTTT. Translation: CASSLAGIYNTGELFF. This sequence joins TRBV5-1 and TRBJ2-2, with a possible D match to TRBD2 (5 bases). CDR1 and CDR2 from the germline V gene are SGHRS and YFSETQ. The CDR3 totals 16 residues. The V and J ends lost 0 bases and 2 bases respectively, with 11 bases between them.

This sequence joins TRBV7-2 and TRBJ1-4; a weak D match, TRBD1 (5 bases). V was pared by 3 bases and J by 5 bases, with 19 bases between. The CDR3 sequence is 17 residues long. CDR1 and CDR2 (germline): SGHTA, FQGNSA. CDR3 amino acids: CASSFHLIGRANEKLFF. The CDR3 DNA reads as TGTGCCAGCAGCTTTCACCTGATTGGCAGGGCCAATGAAAAACTGTTTTTT.

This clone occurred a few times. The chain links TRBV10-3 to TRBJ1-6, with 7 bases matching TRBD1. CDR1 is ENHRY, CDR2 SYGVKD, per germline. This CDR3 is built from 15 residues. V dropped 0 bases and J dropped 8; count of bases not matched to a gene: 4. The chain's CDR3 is CAISESPGGDSPLHF. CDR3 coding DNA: TGTGCCATCAGTGAGTCGCCAGGGGGGGATTCACCCCTCCACTTT.

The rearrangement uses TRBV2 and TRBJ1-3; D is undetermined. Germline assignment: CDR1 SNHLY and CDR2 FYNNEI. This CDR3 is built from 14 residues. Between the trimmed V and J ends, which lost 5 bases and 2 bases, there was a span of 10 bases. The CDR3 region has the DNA TGTGCCAGCAGTCCCTCCCGGGCTGGAAACACCATATATTTT. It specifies CASSPSRAGNTIYF.

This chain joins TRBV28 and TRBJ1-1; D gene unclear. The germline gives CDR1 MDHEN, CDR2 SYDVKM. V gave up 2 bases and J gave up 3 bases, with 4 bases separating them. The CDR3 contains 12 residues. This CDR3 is CASSLGDTEAFF. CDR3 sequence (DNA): TGTGCCAGCAGTTTAGGGGACACTGAAGCTTTCTTT. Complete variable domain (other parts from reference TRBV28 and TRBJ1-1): DVKVTQSSRYLVKRTGEKVFLECVQDMDHENMFWYRQDPGLGLRLIYFSYDVKMKEKGDIPEGYSVSREKKERFSLILESASTNQTSMYLCASSLGDTEAFFGQGTRLTVV.

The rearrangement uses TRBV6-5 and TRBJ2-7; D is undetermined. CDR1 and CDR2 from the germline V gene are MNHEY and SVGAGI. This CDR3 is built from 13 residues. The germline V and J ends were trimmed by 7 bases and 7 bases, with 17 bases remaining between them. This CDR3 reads CASKKTIVSEQYV. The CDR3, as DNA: TGTGCCAGCAAGAAAACAATCGTAAGTGAGCAGTACGTC.

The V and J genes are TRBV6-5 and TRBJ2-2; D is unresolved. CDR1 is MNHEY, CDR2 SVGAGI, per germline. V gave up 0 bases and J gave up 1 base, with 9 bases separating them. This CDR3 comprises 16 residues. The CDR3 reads CASSYSHNENTGELFF. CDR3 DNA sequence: TGTGCCAGCAGTTACTCACACAATGAGAACACCGGGGAGCTGTTTTTT.

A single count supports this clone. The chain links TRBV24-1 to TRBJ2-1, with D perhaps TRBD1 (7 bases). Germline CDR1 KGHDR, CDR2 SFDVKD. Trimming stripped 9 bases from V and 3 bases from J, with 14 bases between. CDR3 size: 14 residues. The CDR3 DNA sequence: TGTGCCACCGGGGGGACAGCCCACTACAATGAGCAGTTCTTC. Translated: CATGGTAHYNEQFF.

CDR3 amino acids: CASSRRAGGSGNTIYF. CDR3 coding DNA: TGTGCCAGCAGCCGACGAGCCGGGGGGAGCGGAAACACCATATATTTT. V is TRBV11-2 and J is TRBJ1-3, with a tentative D call TRBD1 (5 bases). V dropped 5 bases and J dropped 4 bases, with 18 bases sitting between them. CDR1 is SGHAT, CDR2 FQNNGV, per germline. The CDR3 is 16 residues long.

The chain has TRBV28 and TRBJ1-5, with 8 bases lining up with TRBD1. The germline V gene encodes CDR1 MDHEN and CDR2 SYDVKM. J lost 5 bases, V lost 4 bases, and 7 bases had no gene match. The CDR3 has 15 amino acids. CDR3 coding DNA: TGTGCCAGCAGTTCACTCGGGACAGGTGATCAGCCCCAGCATTTT. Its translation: CASSSLGTGDQPQHF.

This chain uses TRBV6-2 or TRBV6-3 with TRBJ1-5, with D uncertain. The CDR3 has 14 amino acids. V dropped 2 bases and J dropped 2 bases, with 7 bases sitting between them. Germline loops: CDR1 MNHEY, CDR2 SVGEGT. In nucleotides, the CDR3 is TGTGCCAGCAGTTACGAGCTGGGCAATCAGCCCCAGCATTTT. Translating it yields CASSYELGNQPQHF.

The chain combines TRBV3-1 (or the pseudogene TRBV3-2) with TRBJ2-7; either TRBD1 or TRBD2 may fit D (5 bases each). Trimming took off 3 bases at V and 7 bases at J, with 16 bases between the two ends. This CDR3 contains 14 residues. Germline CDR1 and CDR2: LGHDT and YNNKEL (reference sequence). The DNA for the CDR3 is TGTGCCAGCAGCCAGGATGGGGGAGAGGGAGAGCAGTACGTC. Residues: CASSQDGGEGEQYV.

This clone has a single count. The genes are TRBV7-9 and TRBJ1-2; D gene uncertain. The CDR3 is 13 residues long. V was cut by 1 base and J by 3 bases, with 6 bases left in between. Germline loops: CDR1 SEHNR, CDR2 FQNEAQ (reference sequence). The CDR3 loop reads CASSLGQDYGYTF. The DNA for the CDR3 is TGTGCCAGCAGCTTAGGACAAGACTATGGCTACACCTTC.

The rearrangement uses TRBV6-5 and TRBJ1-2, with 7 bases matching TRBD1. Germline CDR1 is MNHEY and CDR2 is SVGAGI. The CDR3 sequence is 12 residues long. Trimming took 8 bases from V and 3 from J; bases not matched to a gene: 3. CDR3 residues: CASGGQYYGYTF. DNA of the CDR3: TGTGCCAGCGGGGGACAGTACTATGGCTACACCTTC.

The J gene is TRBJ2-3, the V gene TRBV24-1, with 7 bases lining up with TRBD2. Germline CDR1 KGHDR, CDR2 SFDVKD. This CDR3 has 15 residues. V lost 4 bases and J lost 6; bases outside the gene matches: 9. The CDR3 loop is CATSDPGRGVDTQYF. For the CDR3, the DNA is TGTGCCACCAGTGACCCGGGGAGGGGAGTGGATACGCAGTATTTT.

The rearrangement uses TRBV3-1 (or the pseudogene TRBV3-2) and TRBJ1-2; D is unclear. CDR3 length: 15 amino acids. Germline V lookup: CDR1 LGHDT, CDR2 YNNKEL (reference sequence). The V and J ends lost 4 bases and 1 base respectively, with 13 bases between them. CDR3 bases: TGTGCCAGCAGCCGAACAGAAGAGGGTAACTATGGCTACACCTTC. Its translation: CASSRTEEGNYGYTF.

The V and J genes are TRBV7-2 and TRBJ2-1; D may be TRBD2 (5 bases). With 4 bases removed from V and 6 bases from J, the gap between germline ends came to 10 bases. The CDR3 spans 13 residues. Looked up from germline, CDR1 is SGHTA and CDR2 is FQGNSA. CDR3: CASSSWTGNEQFF. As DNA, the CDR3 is TGTGCCAGCAGCTCCTGGACTGGCAATGAGCAGTTCTTC.

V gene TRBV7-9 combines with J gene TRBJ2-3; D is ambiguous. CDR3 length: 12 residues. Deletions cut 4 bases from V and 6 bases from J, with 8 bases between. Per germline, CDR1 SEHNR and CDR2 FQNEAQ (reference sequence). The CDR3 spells CASSYSWDTQYF. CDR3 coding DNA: TGTGCCAGCAGCTACTCTTGGGATACGCAGTATTTT.

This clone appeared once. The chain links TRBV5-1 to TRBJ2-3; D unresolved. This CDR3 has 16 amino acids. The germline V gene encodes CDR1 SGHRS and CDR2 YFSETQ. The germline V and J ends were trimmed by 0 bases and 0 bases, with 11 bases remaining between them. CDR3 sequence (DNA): TGCGCCAGCAGCTTGGCCAGTTTTTATAGCACAGATACGCAGTATTTT. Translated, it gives CASSLASFYSTDTQYF. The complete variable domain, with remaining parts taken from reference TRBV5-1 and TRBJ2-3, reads KAGVTQTPRYLIKTRGQQVTLSCSPISGHRSVSWYQQTPGQGLQFLFEYFSETQRNKGNFPGRFSGRQFSNSRSEMNVSTLELGDSALYLCASSLASFYSTDTQYFGPGTRLTVL.

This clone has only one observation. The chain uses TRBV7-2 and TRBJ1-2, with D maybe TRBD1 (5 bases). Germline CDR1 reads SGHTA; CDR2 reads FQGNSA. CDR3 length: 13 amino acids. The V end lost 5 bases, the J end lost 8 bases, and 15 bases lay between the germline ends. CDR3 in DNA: TGTGCCAGCAGCCAGCGGGCAGGGCGAGGCTACACCTTC. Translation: CASSQRAGRGYTF.

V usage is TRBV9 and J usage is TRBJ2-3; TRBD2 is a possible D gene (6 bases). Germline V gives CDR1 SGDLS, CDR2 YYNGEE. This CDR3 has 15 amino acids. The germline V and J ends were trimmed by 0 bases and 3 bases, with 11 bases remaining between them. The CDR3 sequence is CASSVAGGGTDTQYF. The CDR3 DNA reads TGTGCCAGCAGCGTAGCCGGGGGTGGAACAGATACGCAGTATTTT.